This entry is about one T cell receptor beta chain. Trimming removed 7 bases from V and 4 bases from J; junction bases left unmatched: 7. The CDR3 runs 14 residues. Germline V gene lookup returns CDR1 SGHNT and CDR2 YYREEE (reference sequence). Sequencing was performed with immunoSEQ multiplex PCR; in TCRdb, only in-frame clones are kept and a portion is missing. There are some 70,000 clones in the sample; approximately 90% occur only once, and 0.38% lies in the top ten. The data were obtained in a study of technical replicates of blood from several donors. The sequence came from a human donor in good health. This chain connects TRBV5-4 to TRBJ2-1; TRBD2 matches at 8 bases. The sequencing sample was made of T cells isolated from PBMCs. The CDR3 loop is CASRETSEYNEQFF. CDR3 nucleotide sequence: TGTGCCAGCCGTGAGACTAGCGAGTACAATGAGCAGTTCTTC.